The 15 T cell receptor beta chains presented below share a single source sample, sequenced in a study of untreated major depressive disorder. Their antigens remain unidentified. Sequencing was performed with immunoSEQ multiplex PCR; in TCRdb, only in-frame clones are kept and a portion is missing. This sample has approximately 15,000 clones, with just over 90% found just once. Study-wide findings and caveats: Compared with controls, depressed patients showed more TRBV05-01 (Vbeta 5.1) usage in CD4+ T cells.

Sequenced material: CD4+ T cells from PBMCs. The receptor set was obtained from a woman in her twenties or thirties with major depressive disorder.

The chain joins TRBV14 to TRBJ1-2, with TRBD1 as a possible D gene (5 bases). V dropped 0 bases and J dropped 4 bases, with 9 bases sitting between them. Looked up from germline, CDR1 is SGHDN and CDR2 is FVKESK. This CDR3 comprises 14 residues. In DNA form, the CDR3 reads TGTGCCAGCAGCCAAGACACCCAGGGCTATGGCTACACCTTC. This translates into CASSQDTQGYGYTF.

The chain employs TRBV18 and TRBJ2-5; 10 nucleotides align to TRBD1. Unmatched junction bases numbered 4, after V lost 0 bases and J lost 6 bases. CDR3 length: 15 amino acids. Germline CDR1 reads KGHSH; CDR2 reads LQKENI. The CDR3, as DNA: TGTGCCAGCTCACCACCGACAGGGGGCTCGAAGACCCAGTACTTC. Translated, it gives CASSPPTGGSKTQYF.

This chain joins TRBV5-4 and TRBJ2-1; D is perhaps TRBD1 (6 bases). This CDR3 has 17 residues. The germline V gene has CDR1 SGHNT and CDR2 YYREEE (reference sequence). The ends were cut back, 2 bases at V and 4 bases at J, with 19 bases in the middle. The CDR3 spells CASSLRVRQDAYNEQFF. In DNA, the CDR3 is TGTGCCAGCAGCTTAAGGGTACGACAGGACGCGTACAATGAGCAGTTCTTC.

DNA of the CDR3: TGTGCTAGTGGTTTGGTACAAAGGGGAGAGACCCAGTACTTC. Amino acids: CASGLVQRGETQYF. V gene TRBV12-5 combines with J gene TRBJ2-5; possibly TRBD1 for D (5 bases). CDR1 is LGHNT and CDR2 is FRNRAP in the germline V gene. The CDR3 extends over 14 amino acids. Trimming shortened V by 0 bases and J by 4 bases, and 9 bases separated the two germline ends.

The chain uses TRBV7-2 and TRBJ1-3, with a tentative D call TRBD1 (6 bases). Per the germline V gene, CDR1 is SGHTA and CDR2 is FQGNSA. This CDR3 is 18 amino acids long. The ends were cut back, 0 bases at V and 7 bases at J, with 22 bases in the middle. This chain's CDR3 is CASSLALDSTKASNTIYF. The CDR3 DNA follows: TGTGCCAGCAGCTTAGCCTTGGACAGCACCAAGGCCAGTAACACCATATATTTT.

This rearrangement joins TRBV7-8 to TRBJ1-1; D is undetermined. Germline loops: CDR1 SGHVS, CDR2 FQNEAQ. CDR3 length equals 13 residues. The V end was cut by 0 bases, the J end by 1 base, with 3 bases between. The CDR3 is CASSLAGNTEAFF. CDR3 DNA: TGTGCCAGCAGCTTAGCGGGGAACACTGAAGCTTTCTTT.

This chain connects TRBV5-1 to TRBJ2-2; the D is unclear. Germline V gene sequence: CDR1 SGHRS, CDR2 YFSETQ. CDR3 length: 15 residues. The V and J ends lost 4 bases and 13 bases respectively, with 23 bases between them. CDR3 amino acids: CASSQKRGPPVPLFF. As DNA, the CDR3 is TGCGCCAGCAGCCAAAAGCGAGGACCACCGGTTCCGCTGTTTTTT.

The chain combines TRBV30 with TRBJ2-7; 7 bases match TRBD1. The germline V gene has CDR1 GTSNPN and CDR2 SVGIG (reference sequence). The CDR3 has 15 amino acids. V shed 3 bases, J shed 1 base, and the junction held 9 bases outside the gene matches. The CDR3 DNA follows: TGTGCCTGGAGGGACCGACAGGGTTTTTCCTACGAGCAGTACTTC. Residues: CAWRDRQGFSYEQYF.

The genes are TRBV11-2 and TRBJ1-2; D perhaps matches TRBD1 (6 bases). The CDR3 contains 15 residues. Germline V gene sequence: CDR1 SGHAT, CDR2 FQNNGV. Trimming stripped 4 bases from V and 4 bases from J, with 16 bases between. The CDR3 DNA sequence: TGTGCCAGCAGCTCCTTACAGGGACGAGGCTATGGCTACACCTTC. It specifies CASSSLQGRGYGYTF.

This chain links TRBV5-1 with TRBJ2-5, with TRBD2 matching 8 bases. CDR1 and CDR2 from the germline V gene are SGHRS and YFSETQ. V gave up 4 bases and J gave up 1 base; unmatched junction bases: 6. The CDR3 runs 15 residues. Here the CDR3 DNA reads TGCGCCAGCAGCCAACTGGCGGGGGGCCAAGAGACCCAGTACTTC. Its protein product is CASSQLAGGQETQYF. Complete variable domain (other parts from reference TRBV5-1 and TRBJ2-5): KAGVTQTPRYLIKTRGQQVTLSCSPISGHRSVSWYQQTPGQGLQFLFEYFSETQRNKGNFPGRFSGRQFSNSRSEMNVSTLELGDSALYLCASSQLAGGQETQYFGPGTRLLVL.

The chain combines TRBV7-2 with TRBJ2-1; 8 bases map to TRBD2. Germline trimming cut 1 base from V and 0 bases from J; bases unmatched to any gene: 5. The CDR3 spans 17 residues. Looked up from germline, CDR1 is SGHTA and CDR2 is FQGNSA. The CDR3 sequence: CASSLDSSGYSYNEQFF. CDR3 coding DNA: TGTGCCAGCAGCTTAGATTCTAGCGGGTACTCCTACAATGAGCAGTTCTTC.

The chain links TRBV4-3 to TRBJ2-1; D not certain. There are 14 residues in the CDR3. The germline V and J ends were trimmed by 1 base and 4 bases, with 8 bases remaining between them. From germline, CDR1 is LGHNA and CDR2 YSLEER. The CDR3 coding sequence is TGCGCCAGCAGCCAAGGGGTCCGGTACAATGAGCAGTTCTTC. This encodes CASSQGVRYNEQFF.

V is TRBV6-6 and J is TRBJ2-1, with D perhaps assigned TRBD1 or TRBD2 (5 bases each). V was clipped by 9 bases and J by 8 bases, with 20 bases between them. There are 14 residues in the CDR3. Germline V gene sequence: CDR1 MNHNY, CDR2 SVGAGI (reference sequence). Here the CDR3 reads CARRWGRMEHEQFF. CDR3 in DNA: TGTGCCAGACGGTGGGGACGTATGGAACATGAGCAGTTCTTC.

The chain uses TRBV5-6 and TRBJ1-4, with D unresolved. Per the germline V gene, CDR1 is SGHDT and CDR2 is YYEEEE. The V gene lost 4 bases and the J gene lost 0 bases, with 4 bases spanning the gap. CDR3 size: 13 residues. The CDR3 DNA is TGTGCCAGCAGCCTTCCAACTAATGAAAAACTGTTTTTT. Translation: CASSLPTNEKLFF.

The chain links TRBV4-1 to TRBJ2-5; the D is unclear. CDR1 is MGHRA, CDR2 YSYEKL, per germline. Trimming stripped 4 bases from V and 5 bases from J, with 14 bases between. This CDR3 spans 14 amino acids. The CDR3 sequence: CASSLLLQIETQYF. DNA of the CDR3: TGCGCCAGCAGCCTCCTATTACAAATTGAGACCCAGTACTTC.